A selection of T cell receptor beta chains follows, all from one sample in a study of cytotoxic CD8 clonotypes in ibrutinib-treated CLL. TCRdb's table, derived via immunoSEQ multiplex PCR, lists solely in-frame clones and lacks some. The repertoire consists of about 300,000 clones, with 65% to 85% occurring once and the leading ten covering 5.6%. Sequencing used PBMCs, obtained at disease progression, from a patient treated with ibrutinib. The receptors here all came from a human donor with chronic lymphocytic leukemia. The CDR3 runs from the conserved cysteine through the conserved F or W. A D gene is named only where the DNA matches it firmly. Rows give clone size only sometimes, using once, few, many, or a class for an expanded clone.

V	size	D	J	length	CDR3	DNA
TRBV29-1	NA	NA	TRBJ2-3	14	CSVEGRSRTDTQYF	TGCAGCGTTGAGGGCCGGAGCCGGACAGATACGCAGTATTTT
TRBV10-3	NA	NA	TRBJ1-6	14	CAINPFGVNSPLHF	TGTGCCATCAATCCCTTTGGGGTTAATTCACCCCTCCACTTT
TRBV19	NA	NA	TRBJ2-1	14	CASSTLGVYNEQFF	TGTGCCAGTAGTACCCTAGGGGTCTACAATGAGCAGTTCTTC
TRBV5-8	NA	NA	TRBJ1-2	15	CASSLGARTNYGYTF	TGTGCCAGCAGCTTGGGGGCACGGACTAACTATGGCTACACCTTC
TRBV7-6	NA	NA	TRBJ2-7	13	CASSLGDSYEQYF	TGTGCCAGCAGCTTGGGGGACTCCTACGAGCAGTACTTC
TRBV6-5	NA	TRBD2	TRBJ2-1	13	CASSRSGRNEQFF	TGTGCCAGCAGCAGGAGCGGGAGAAATGAGCAGTTCTTC
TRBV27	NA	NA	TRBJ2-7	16	CASSLMGEVGIYEQYF	TGTGCCAGCAGTTTAATGGGGGAGGTGGGGATTTACGAGCAGTACTTC
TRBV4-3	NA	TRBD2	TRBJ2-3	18	CASSQVNRRLASTDTQYF	TGCGCCAGCAGCCAAGTCAATCGAAGACTAGCGTCCACAGATACGCAGTATTTT
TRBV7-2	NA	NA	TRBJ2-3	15	CASSLGAGAADTQYF	TGTGCCAGCAGCTTAGGGGCTGGGGCCGCAGATACGCAGTATTTT
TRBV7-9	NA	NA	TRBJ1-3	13	CASIPSSGNTIYF	TGTGCCAGCATTCCCAGCTCTGGAAACACCATATATTTT
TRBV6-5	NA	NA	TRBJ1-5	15	CASSMGDPRNQPQHF	TGTGCCAGCAGTATGGGGGACCCCAGAAATCAGCCCCAGCATTTT
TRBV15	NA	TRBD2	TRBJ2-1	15	CATSIRLAATNEQFF	TGTGCCACCAGCATTCGACTAGCGGCCACCAATGAGCAGTTCTTC
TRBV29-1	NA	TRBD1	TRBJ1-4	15	CSVTGGKETNEKLFF	TGCAGCGTTACAGGGGGGAAGGAGACTAATGAAAAACTGTTTTTT
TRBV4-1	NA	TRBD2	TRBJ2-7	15	CASSRGLAALYEQYF	TGCGCCAGCAGCCGAGGACTAGCGGCACTCTACGAGCAGTACTTC
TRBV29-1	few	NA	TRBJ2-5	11	CSVEGFETQYF	TGCAGCGTTGAAGGTTTCGAGACCCAGTACTTC
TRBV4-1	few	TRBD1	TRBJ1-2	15	CASSHEPGTGYGYTF	TGCGCCAGCAGCCATGAACCGGGGACAGGCTATGGCTACACCTTC
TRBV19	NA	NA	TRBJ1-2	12	CASRRRDSGYTF	TGTGCCAGTAGGCGCAGGGATTCTGGCTACACCTTC
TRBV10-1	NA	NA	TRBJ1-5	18	CASRSPLFWGGFNQPQHF	TGCGCCAGCAGGTCGCCGCTTTTTTGGGGGGGTTTCAATCAGCCCCAGCATTTT
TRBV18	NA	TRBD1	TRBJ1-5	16	CASSLGTVHSNQPQHF	TGTGCCAGCTCACTCGGGACAGTTCATAGCAATCAGCCCCAGCATTTT
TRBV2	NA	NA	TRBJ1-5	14	CASSRDTSNQPQHF	TGTGCCAGCAGTCGGGACACCAGCAATCAGCCCCAGCATTTT
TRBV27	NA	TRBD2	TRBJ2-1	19	CASSRIFSGRSLSYNEQFF	TGTGCCAGCAGTCGGATATTTAGCGGGAGATCCCTCTCCTACAATGAGCAGTTCTTC
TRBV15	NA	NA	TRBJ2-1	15	CATSPDILLYNEQFF	TGTGCCACCAGCCCGGACATCCTACTTTACAATGAGCAGTTCTTC
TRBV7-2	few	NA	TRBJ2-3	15	CASSLLAVETDTQYF	TGTGCCAGCAGCCTCTTAGCGGTGGAGACAGATACGCAGTATTTT
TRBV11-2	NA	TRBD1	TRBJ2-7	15	CASSHGQGIVYEQYF	TGTGCCAGCAGCCACGGACAGGGGATTGTCTACGAGCAGTACTTC
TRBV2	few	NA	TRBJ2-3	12	CASRILGDTQYF	TGTGCCAGCAGGATCTTGGGGGATACGCAGTATTTT
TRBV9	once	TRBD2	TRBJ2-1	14	CASSVADGTRRQFF	TGTGCCAGCAGCGTAGCGGACGGGACTAGGCGGCAGTTCTTC
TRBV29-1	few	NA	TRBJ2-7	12	CSVPGTFYEQYF	TGCAGCGTACCAGGGACCTTCTACGAGCAGTACTTC
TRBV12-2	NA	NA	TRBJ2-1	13	CASRLVWDYPQFF	TGTGCAAGTCGCTTAGTTTGGGACTATCCGCAGTTCTTC
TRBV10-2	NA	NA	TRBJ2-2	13	CASIYPRTGELFF	TGCGCCAGCATCTACCCCCGAACCGGGGAGCTGTTTTTT